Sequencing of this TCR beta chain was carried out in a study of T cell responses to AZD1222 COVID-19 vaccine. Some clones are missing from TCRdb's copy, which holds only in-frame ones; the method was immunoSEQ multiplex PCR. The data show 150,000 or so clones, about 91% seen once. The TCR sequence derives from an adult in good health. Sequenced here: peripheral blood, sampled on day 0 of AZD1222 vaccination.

CDR3 residues: CASTPGRVLAYGYTF. CDR3 DNA sequence: TGTGCCAGTACCCCCGGCAGGGTCCTAGCCTATGGCTACACCTTC. The chain joins TRBV19 to TRBJ1-2, with D possibly being TRBD1 (5 bases). The CDR3 is made up of 15 amino acids. Germline assignment: CDR1 LNHDA and CDR2 SQIVND (reference sequence). The V end was cut by 7 bases, the J end by 4 bases, with 19 bases between.